This T cell receptor (beta chain) was sequenced for a study of identical twins. TCRdb passed the 5' RACE reads through MiXCR, listing each CDR3 protein once. The sample yields approximately 230,000 distinct CDR3 sequences, 6% to 7% seen once. This same sample was also taken into another study, of T cells expressing NK-cell markers.

This receptor was identified in a woman between 18 and 30 years old in good health. Sequenced: CD8+ T cells sorted from blood.

The CDR3 protein is CSVVGGSGGGYTF. The CDR3 nucleotides are TGCAGCGTTGTGGGGGGCTCGGGAGGTGGCTACACCTTC. The V gene is TRBV29-1, the J gene TRBJ1-2; a possible D gene is TRBD1 (6 bases). The CDR3 runs to 13 residues. CDR1 is SQVTM and CDR2 is ANQGSEA in the germline V gene. Deletions cut 4 bases from V and 7 bases from J, with 16 bases between. Full variable domain (remainder filled in from reference TRBV29-1 and TRBJ1-2): SAVISQKPSRDICQRGTSLTIQCQVDSQVTMMFWYRQQPGQSLTLIATANQGSEATYESGFVIDKFPISRPNLTFSTLTVSNMSPEDSSIYLCSVVGGSGGGYTFGSGTRLTVV.